This TCR beta chain was found in a study of T cell repertoires in cytomegalovirus infection. Study background: Shared public TCR beta signatures pointed to both CMV infection and a matching HLA type. Study outcomes and limitations: Individuals carrying CMV plus the relevant HLA were identified by cumulative frequency of public TCR beta families. CMV-specific HLA-C-restricted TCR beta clonotypes dominated the ex vivo response.

With regard to this clonotype: Its target is unknown. This may be a read error, as it is one base from a much larger clone.

Using its own MiXCR run on the reads, TCRdb lists one record per CDR3 protein. Found here are hundreds of thousands of distinct CDR3 sequences, roughly 30% of them singletons; the top ten hold roughly 15%. In germline, CDR1 is MDHEN, CDR2 SYDVKM. With 9 bases removed from V and 5 bases from J, the gap between germline ends came to 16 bases. CDR3 length equals 13 residues. The source of this sequence is a human donor in good health (CMV status not recorded). Some clones in this sample may be carry-over from other donors' samples. The chain carries TRBV28 and TRBJ1-2, with D possibly matching TRBD1 (5 bases). The sample comprised PBMCs. CDR3 DNA sequence: TGTGCCAGAACCCCATCGGGACTTTATGGCTACACCTTC. Protein: CARTPSGLYGYTF.